This TCR beta chain was sequenced in a study of cytomegalovirus exposure and HLA in healthy donors. Healthy bone marrow donors made up the donor group. Nominally healthy donors were sampled, though unrecorded immune exposures were likely. The PCR ran on 60 Vbeta and 13 Jbeta primers. Only in-frame clones appear in the TCRdb table, and some are missing; sequencing was by immunoSEQ multiplex PCR. The sample records 65,000 to 70,000 clones, roughly 79% being singletons. CDR3 length equals 15 residues. Germline CDR1 MNHNS, CDR2 SASEGT. With 4 bases removed from V and 3 bases from J, the gap between germline ends came to 15 bases.

This TCR came from a man between 50 and 59 years old in good health and CMV-seronegative. V is TRBV6-1 and J is TRBJ1-1; no definite D call. The sequenced material came from PBMCs. The CDR3 region is CASSVGRRSDTEAFF. The CDR3 bases are TGTGCCAGCAGTGTCGGCCGGAGGTCGGACACTGAAGCTTTCTTT.